This T cell receptor (beta chain) comes out of a study of T cells in Graves' hyperthyroidism and ophthalmopathy (dated by TCRdb to the late 2010s). For context, the study as a whole: Peripheral blood was sampled at the time of initial diagnosis, prior to any treatment. The 100 discovery patients were divided at random into training and test sets in a 7:3 ratio. After blood sampling, hyperthyroidism patients were treated with methimazole at a starting dose of 30 mg daily, and ophthalmopathy patients were treated with high-dose intravenous methylprednisolone. The paper reports TCR Vbeta CDR3 sequencing of roughly 140 peripheral blood samples: under 45 ophthalmopathy, under 80 hyperthyroidism and some 17 progressor patients. In addition, the study compared T-cell repertoires in thyroid tissue and in blood from roughly six Graves' hyperthyroidism patients. To identify distinguishing TCR V-J signatures, a discovery cohort of around 100 patients was used, comprising 43 with Graves' ophthalmopathy and around 60 with stable Graves' hyperthyroidism. Whether ophthalmopathy could be predicted prospectively was tested in an independent validation cohort made up of roughly 20 hyperthyroidism patients plus 17 patients who later progressed to ophthalmopathy. The full study reports these points: Most expanded thyroid clonotypes (frequency above 0.001) were also found in blood, which suggests that blood repertoires may mirror thyroid immune responses. During validation, the model predicted progression to ophthalmopathy a median of around 6 months ahead of onset, with more than 55% sensitivity and around 72% specificity. A model built on a 13 V-J signature distinguished ophthalmopathy from stable hyperthyroidism, reaching 87.88% sensitivity and around 81% specificity in cross-validation and 80%/75% in testing. No statistical method was used to fix the sample size in advance, and group allocation was not hidden from the investigators.

TCR beta CDR3 regions were amplified from RNA transcripts. For the first round of RT-PCR on the TCR CDR3, the HTBI primer set was used together with the Qiagen OneStep RT-PCR kit. Libraries were constructed in a second round of multiplex PCR, after which size selection and purification were performed. The libraries were sequenced on an Illumina HiSeq2000 using paired-end 100 bp reads. As for how the authors treated the data: SOAPnuke was used to process the raw data, with reads discarded if the reads contained adapters or uncalled bases, had a mean Phred below 15, or lacked an exact constant-primer or identifier match. COPE v1.2.5 was used to merge the high-quality paired reads, and each unique nucleotide sequence was defined as a clonotype. Clonotypes were aligned to IMGT TRBV, TRBD and TRBJ reference segments using MiTCR v1.1. The analysis was restricted to V-J combinations with a frequency above 0.0001, which together covered roughly 99% of the repertoires. A TCS score was defined as the ratio of F50 (clonal expansion) to E x V (chaos), with BLOSUM62-based TCRdist applied between CDR3 peptides within each V-J. Welch's t-statistics and random forest reduced around 550 V-J features to about 13, which were used in a naive Bayes classifier (R e1071). TCRdb applied fastp at Q25 and MiXCR to the public reads, then kept only in-frame beta chains. Under each unique CDR3 protein, matching rows form one entry showing the most common genes and DNA. None of the V and J calls come from the authors' own analysis; TCRdb made them. For this sample there are fewer than 550,000 distinct CDR3 sequences; approximately 14% appear just once. The top ten clones comprise over 12% of the sample.

Stable Graves' hyperthyroidism was defined as no progression to ophthalmopathy during 18 months of follow-up. Hyperthyroidism patients were newly diagnosed, with disease duration under 2 months, and aged 18 to 65 years. Exclusion was applied to patients with uncontrolled infections, other autoimmune diseases, pregnancy or lactation. Diagnoses were based on clinical symptoms, serum thyroxine and TRAb, thyroid ultrasound and orbital computed tomography. Ficoll-Paque density gradient centrifugation was used to isolate PBMCs from about 10 ml of fresh peripheral blood. Trizol reagent was used to extract total RNA, and RNA quality was then checked on an Agilent 2100 Bioanalyzer. This clonotype was counted many times. Its recognized antigen is unknown. Base qualities are not recorded, but no much larger clone differs from it by a single base. The source is a woman between 18 and 30 years old with Graves' hyperthyroidism. The specimen was blood.

DNA sequence: TGTGCCAGCAGTTTAGGGGCGGACAGCTACGAGCAGTACTTC. Its coded protein is CASSLGADSYEQYF. The rearrangement combines TRBV12-3 or TRBV12-4 with TRBJ2-7; matching of 6 bases hints at TRBD1 as the D gene. V drops 1 base and J drops 3 bases, leaving 10 bases in between. CDR3 length: 14 amino acids, cysteine to phenylalanine. Only the CDR3 DNA is retained, 42 bases long and in frame from the first base.